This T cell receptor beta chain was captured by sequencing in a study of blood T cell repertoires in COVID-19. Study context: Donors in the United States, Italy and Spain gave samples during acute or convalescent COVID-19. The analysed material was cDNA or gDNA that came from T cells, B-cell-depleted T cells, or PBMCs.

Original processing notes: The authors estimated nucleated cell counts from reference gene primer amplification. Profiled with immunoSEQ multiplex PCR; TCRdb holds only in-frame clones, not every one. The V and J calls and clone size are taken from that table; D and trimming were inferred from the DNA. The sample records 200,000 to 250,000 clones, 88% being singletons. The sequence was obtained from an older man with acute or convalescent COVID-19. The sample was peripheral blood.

The CDR3, as DNA: TGTGCCAGCAGTAAGGGAGGGTTGGGAGACTACGAGCAGTACTTC. Its protein is CASSKGGLGDYEQYF. The chain combines TRBV28 with TRBJ2-7; TRBD2 aligns across 7 bases. Germline V lookup: CDR1 MDHEN, CDR2 SYDVKM. J was trimmed by 3 bases and V by 5 bases; bases with no gene match: 10. This CDR3 is 15 amino acids long.